The entry that follows covers one TCR beta chain sequence. Ten or more counts support this clonotype. No antigen is known for it. Nothing much larger sits one base from this clone, and base qualities are not available. The sample originates from a study of T cells in Graves' hyperthyroidism and ophthalmopathy (dated by TCRdb to between 2017 and 2020). Broadly, across the study: Peripheral blood was collected at initial diagnosis, before any treatment. TCR V-J signatures able to tell the groups apart were searched for in a discovery cohort of 100 or so patients, of whom around 43 had Graves' ophthalmopathy and about 60 had stable Graves' hyperthyroidism. Prospective prediction of ophthalmopathy was tested in an independent validation cohort of 18 to 20 hyperthyroidism patients and 15 to 17 patients who later progressed to ophthalmopathy. The 80 to 100 discovery patients were randomly divided into training and test sets at a 7:3 ratio. In several Graves' hyperthyroidism patients, the study also compared T-cell repertoires from thyroid tissue with T-cell repertoires from blood. Once sampling was done, hyperthyroidism patients were given methimazole at a starting dose of 30 mg daily, whereas ophthalmopathy patients were given high-dose intravenous methylprednisolone. According to the paper, TCR Vbeta CDR3 sequencing was carried out on 135 peripheral blood samples, which came from 40 to 45 ophthalmopathy, under 85 hyperthyroidism and approximately 17 progressor patients. Overall study results and their limits: Blood samples also contained most of the expanded thyroid clonotypes (frequency above 0.001), which suggests that blood repertoires may reflect thyroid immune responses. Sample size was not statistically predetermined, and blinding of investigators to group allocation was not performed. Ophthalmopathy was separated from stable hyperthyroidism by a 13 V-J signature model, with around 90% sensitivity and about 81% specificity obtained in cross-validation and 80%/75% obtained in testing. During validation, the model predicted progression to ophthalmopathy a median of about 6.3 months ahead of onset, with more than 55% sensitivity and about 72% specificity.

Amplification of TCR beta CDR3 regions was carried out from RNA transcripts. The first round of RT-PCR for the TCR CDR3 was performed with the HTBI primer set and the Qiagen OneStep RT-PCR kit. A second multiplex PCR round built the libraries, followed by size selection and purification. Paired-end sequencing of the libraries was performed with 100 bp reads on an Illumina HiSeq2000. On the authors' methods: SOAPnuke was used to process the raw data, with reads discarded if the reads contained adapters or uncalled bases, had a mean Phred below 15, or lacked an exact constant-primer or identifier match. COPE v1.2.5 was used to merge high-quality paired reads, and clonotypes were defined as unique nucleotide sequences. MiTCR v1.1 was used to align the clonotypes against IMGT TRBV, TRBD and TRBJ reference segments. The analysis included only V-J combinations with a frequency above 0.0001, which together covered roughly 99% of the repertoires. A TCS score was defined as the ratio of F50 (clonal expansion) to E x V (chaos), with BLOSUM62-based TCRdist applied between CDR3 peptides within each V-J. Welch's t-statistics and random forest reduced 514 V-J features to 10 to 15, which were used in a naive Bayes classifier (R e1071). The public reads were reprocessed in TCRdb via fastp at Q25 and MiXCR, keeping in-frame beta chains. Under each unique CDR3 protein, matching rows form one entry showing the most common genes and DNA. The V and J calls come from TCRdb's annotation, not from the publication. This sample has around 390,000 distinct CDR3 sequences in its table, and around 13% of those were observed once. The ten largest clones represent roughly a fifth of the sample.

In the ophthalmopathy patients, disease was moderately to severely active, with a Clinical Activity Score of 3 or more, a NOSPECS grade of 4 or more, and a duration of less than 3 months. The study excluded patients with uncontrolled infections, other autoimmune diseases, pregnancy or lactation. Diagnoses were established on the basis of clinical symptoms, serum thyroxine and TRAb, thyroid ultrasound, and orbital computed tomography. Ficoll-Paque density gradient centrifugation was used to isolate PBMCs from approximately 11 ml of fresh peripheral blood. Total RNA was extracted using Trizol reagent, and RNA quality was assessed on an Agilent 2100 Bioanalyzer. The clonotype originates from a woman between 25 and 40 years old with Graves' ophthalmopathy. Sequences were obtained from blood.

The nucleotide sequence reads as follows: TGTGCCAGTCGGACAGGGCACCTTAGCAATCAGCCCCAGCATTTT. Its translation reads: CASRTGHLSNQPQHF. The sequence links TRBV28 to TRBJ1-5; a stretch of 8 junction bases matches TRBD1. The CDR3 starts with the cysteine, ends with the phenylalanine, and has 15 residues. The DNA shown is the 45-base CDR3, in frame from base 1. Via the germline V gene, CDR1 is MDHEN and CDR2 SYDVKM. V loses 9 bases at its end and J loses 0 bases; junction bases beyond the gene matches: 7.